This paragraph covers one TCR beta chain sequence. Trimming took 4 bases from V and 5 from J, leaving 12 bases between them. The germline V gene has CDR1 SGHKS and CDR2 YYEKEE (reference sequence). The CDR3 runs to 14 residues. This sample stems from a study of blood T cell repertoires in COVID-19. This table comes from immunoSEQ multiplex PCR, and its TCRdb copy is limited to in-frame clones, with some not included. The sample lists some 66,000 clones, about 86% occurring once. V gene TRBV5-5 combines with J gene TRBJ2-2; D not certain. This TCR was recovered from a man between 45 and 60 years old with active COVID-19. Sequencing input: peripheral blood. The CDR3 here is CASSQIIGTGELFF. CDR3 bases: TGTGCCAGCAGCCAGATAATCGGGACCGGGGAGCTGTTTTTT.